These 8 T cell receptor beta chains were all obtained from the same sample, sequenced in a study of shared clonotypes between healthy human individuals. CD45RO-negative, CCR7-positively selected cells formed the naive CD8 fraction, excluding terminally differentiated effector memory CD45RA+ cells. The assay was immunoSEQ multiplex PCR, and TCRdb's table has in-frame clones only and misses some. Of millions of clones in the sample, less than 95% are singletons; the top ten hold roughly 1%. The sample consisted of naive CD8+ T cells sorted from blood. These receptor sequences come from a man between 18 and 29 years old in good health.

The J gene is TRBJ2-7, the V gene TRBV10-2, with a tentative D call TRBD2 (5 bases). This CDR3 comprises 13 residues. V was shortened by 6 bases and J by 1 base, with 10 bases between the two germline ends. Germline-derived CDR1 and CDR2 are WSHSY and SAAADI. CDR3 nucleotide sequence: TGCGCCAGCAGCACACTAGGTTCCTACGAGCAGTACTTC. Translating it yields CASSTLGSYEQYF.

This chain joins TRBV7-9 and TRBJ2-7, with TRBD1 identical over 8 bases. Trimming removed 5 bases from V and 3 bases from J; junction bases left unmatched: 9. CDR3 size: 15 residues. Germline V gene data show CDR1 as SEHNR and CDR2 as FQNEAQ (reference sequence). In DNA, the CDR3 is TGTGCCAGCAGCCCCGACAGGGGTTCAGGCTACGAGCAGTACTTC. The encoded protein is CASSPDRGSGYEQYF.

J is TRBJ1-5 and V is TRBV4-1; D not certain. V lost 0 bases to trimming and J lost 7 bases, with 16 bases between them. CDR3 length: 16 residues. Per the germline V gene, CDR1 is MGHRA and CDR2 is YSYEKL. CDR3 in DNA: TGCGCCAGCAGCCAAGATGACGAAGGAGGAAGACAGCCCCAGCATTTT. It codes for CASSQDDEGGRQPQHF.

V is TRBV6-5 and J is TRBJ2-1; TRBD2 matches at 11 bases. The germline V gene has CDR1 MNHEY and CDR2 SVGAGI. The CDR3 runs to 15 residues. Germline trimming cut 5 bases from V and 3 bases from J; bases unmatched to any gene: 3. CDR3 sequence reads: CASSILAGDYNEQFF. The CDR3 DNA is TGTGCCAGCAGTATACTAGCGGGAGACTACAATGAGCAGTTCTTC.

The V gene is TRBV30, the J gene TRBJ2-1; 12 bases map to TRBD2. The germline V gene has CDR1 GTSNPN and CDR2 SVGIG (reference sequence). CDR3 length: 15 amino acids. V shed 8 bases, J shed 9 bases, and the junction held 14 bases outside the gene matches. In DNA, the CDR3 is TGTGCCGGGAACCTCCGACTAGCGGGAGACGCTGAGCAGTTCTTC. This gives the protein CAGNLRLAGDAEQFF. Supplemented by reference TRBV30 and TRBJ2-1, the full variable domain reads SQTIHQWPATLVQPVGSPLSLECTVEGTSNPNLYWYRQAAGRGLQLLFYSVGIGQISSEVPQNLSASRPQDRQFILSSKKLLLSDSGFYLCAGNLRLAGDAEQFFGPGTRLTVL.

The chain links TRBV5-8 to TRBJ2-7, with D maybe TRBD1 (5 bases). The CDR3 runs to 13 residues. Germline V gene lookup returns CDR1 SGHTS and CDR2 YDEGEE. V dropped 1 base and J dropped 3 bases, with 8 bases sitting between them. CDR3: CASSLQGVYEQYF. The CDR3 bases are TGTGCCAGCAGCTTGCAGGGTGTCTACGAGCAGTACTTC.

This sequence joins TRBV6-1 and TRBJ1-2; tentative D call: TRBD1 (6 bases). Germline V gene data show CDR1 as MNHNS and CDR2 as SASEGT. CDR3 size: 16 residues. V dropped 2 bases and J dropped 4 bases, with 17 bases sitting between them. In nucleotides, the CDR3 is TGTGCCAGCAGTGAACCCGGGACATCAGGCCTCTATGGCTACACCTTC. It encodes CASSEPGTSGLYGYTF.

The V gene is TRBV9, the J gene TRBJ1-4, with TRBD1 as a possible D gene (5 bases). The CDR3 consists of 15 residues. The V gene's germline CDR1 is SGDLS and CDR2 YYNGEE. The V and J ends lost 4 bases and 6 bases respectively, with 16 bases between them. The CDR3 DNA follows: TGTGCCAGCAGCCTCTCCTGGGGCCTGGATGAAAAACTGTTTTTT. Translation gives CASSLSWGLDEKLFF. Variable domain in full (rest from reference TRBV9 and TRBJ1-4): DSGVTQTPKHLITATGQRVTLRCSPRSGDLSVYWYQQSLDQGLQFLIQYYNGEERAKGNILERFSAQQFPDLHSELNLSSLELGDSALYFCASSLSWGLDEKLFFGSGTQLSVL.